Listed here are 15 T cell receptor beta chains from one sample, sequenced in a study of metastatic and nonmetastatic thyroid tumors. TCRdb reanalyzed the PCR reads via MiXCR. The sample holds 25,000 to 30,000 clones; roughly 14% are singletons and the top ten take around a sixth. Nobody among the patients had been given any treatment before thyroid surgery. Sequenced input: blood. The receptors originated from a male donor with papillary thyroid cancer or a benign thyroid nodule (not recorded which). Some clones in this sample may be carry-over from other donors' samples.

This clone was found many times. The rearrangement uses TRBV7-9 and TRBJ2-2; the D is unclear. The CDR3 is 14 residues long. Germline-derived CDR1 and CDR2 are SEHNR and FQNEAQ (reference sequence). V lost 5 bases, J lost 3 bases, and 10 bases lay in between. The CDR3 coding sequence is TGTGCCAGCAGCCGTTCCACCGACACCGGGGAGCTGTTTTTT. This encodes CASSRSTDTGELFF.

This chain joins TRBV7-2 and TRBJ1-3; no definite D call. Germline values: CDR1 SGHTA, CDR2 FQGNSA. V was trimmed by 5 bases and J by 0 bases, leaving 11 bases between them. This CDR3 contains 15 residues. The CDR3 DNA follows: TGTGCCAGCAGCCCGGTTGCGAGCTCTGGAAACACCATATATTTT. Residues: CASSPVASSGNTIYF. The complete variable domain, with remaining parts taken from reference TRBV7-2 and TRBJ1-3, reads GAGVSQSPSNKVTEKGKDVELRCDPISGHTALYWYRQSLGQGLEFLIYFQGNSAPDKSGLPSDRFSAERTGGSVSTLTIQRTQQEDSAVYLCASSPVASSGNTIYFGEGSWLTVV.

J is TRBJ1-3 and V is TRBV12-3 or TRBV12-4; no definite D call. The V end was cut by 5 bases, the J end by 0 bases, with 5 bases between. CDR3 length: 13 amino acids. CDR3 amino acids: CASSLSSGNTIYF. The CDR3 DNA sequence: TGTGCCAGCAGTCTAAGCTCTGGAAACACCATATATTTT.

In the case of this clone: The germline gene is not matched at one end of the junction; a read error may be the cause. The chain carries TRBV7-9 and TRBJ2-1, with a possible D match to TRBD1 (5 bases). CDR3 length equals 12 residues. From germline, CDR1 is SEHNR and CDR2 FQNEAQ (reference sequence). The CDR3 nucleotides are TGTGCCAGCAACCAAGCCAGGACAAACCCTAGCTTC. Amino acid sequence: CASNQARTNPSF. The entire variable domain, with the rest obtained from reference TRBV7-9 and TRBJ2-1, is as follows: DTGVSQNPRHKITKRGQNVTFRCDPISEHNRLYWYRQTLGQGPEFLTYFQNEAQLEKSRLLSDRFSAERPKGSFSTLEIQRTEQGDSAMYLCASNQARTNPSFGPGTRLTVL.

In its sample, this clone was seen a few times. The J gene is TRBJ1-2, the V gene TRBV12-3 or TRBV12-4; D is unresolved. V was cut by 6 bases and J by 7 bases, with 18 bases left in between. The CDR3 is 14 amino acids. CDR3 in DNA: TGTGCCAGCAGCTGGACGGAGGGTCGGTGTGGCTACACCTTC. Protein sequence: CASSWTEGRCGYTF.

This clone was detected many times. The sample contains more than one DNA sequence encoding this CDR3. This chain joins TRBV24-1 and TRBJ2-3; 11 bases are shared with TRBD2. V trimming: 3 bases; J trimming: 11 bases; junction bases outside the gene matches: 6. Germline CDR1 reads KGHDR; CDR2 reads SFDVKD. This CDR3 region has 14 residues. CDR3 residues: CATSDGVTSGVQYF. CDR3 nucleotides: TGTGCCACCAGTGATGGGGTGACTAGCGGGGTGCAGTATTTT.

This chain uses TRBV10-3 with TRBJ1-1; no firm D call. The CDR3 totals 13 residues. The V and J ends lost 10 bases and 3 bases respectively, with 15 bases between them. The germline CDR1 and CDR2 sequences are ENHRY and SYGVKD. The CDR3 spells CATGRPEHTEAFF. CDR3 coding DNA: TGTGCCACCGGGCGGCCGGAACACACTGAAGCTTTCTTT.

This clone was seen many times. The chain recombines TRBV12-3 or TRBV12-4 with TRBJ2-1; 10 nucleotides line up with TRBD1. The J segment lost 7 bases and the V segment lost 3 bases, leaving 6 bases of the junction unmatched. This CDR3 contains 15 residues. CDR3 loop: CASSFDRGRGNEQFF. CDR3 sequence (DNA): TGTGCCAGCAGTTTCGACAGGGGGCGCGGTAATGAGCAGTTCTTC.

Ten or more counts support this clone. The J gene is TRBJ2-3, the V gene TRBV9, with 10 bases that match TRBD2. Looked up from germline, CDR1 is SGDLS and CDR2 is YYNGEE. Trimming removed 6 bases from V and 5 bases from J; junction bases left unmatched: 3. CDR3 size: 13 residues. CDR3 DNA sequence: TGTGCCAGCACTAGCGGGAGCGGAGATACGCAGTATTTT. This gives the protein CASTSGSGDTQYF.

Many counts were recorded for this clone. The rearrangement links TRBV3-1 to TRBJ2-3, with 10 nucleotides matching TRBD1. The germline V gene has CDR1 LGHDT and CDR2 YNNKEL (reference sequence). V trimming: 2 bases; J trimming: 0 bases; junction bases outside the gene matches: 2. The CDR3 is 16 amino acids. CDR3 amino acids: CASSQTDRGSTDTQYF. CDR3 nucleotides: TGTGCCAGCAGCCAAACGGACAGGGGGAGCACAGATACGCAGTATTTT.

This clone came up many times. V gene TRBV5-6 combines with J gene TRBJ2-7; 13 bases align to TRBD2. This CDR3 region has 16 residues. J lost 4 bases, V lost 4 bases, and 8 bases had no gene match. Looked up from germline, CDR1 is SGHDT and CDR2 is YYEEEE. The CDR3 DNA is TGTGCCAGCAGCGCCCCGACTAGCGGGAGGTTGTACGAGCAGTACTTC. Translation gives CASSAPTSGRLYEQYF.

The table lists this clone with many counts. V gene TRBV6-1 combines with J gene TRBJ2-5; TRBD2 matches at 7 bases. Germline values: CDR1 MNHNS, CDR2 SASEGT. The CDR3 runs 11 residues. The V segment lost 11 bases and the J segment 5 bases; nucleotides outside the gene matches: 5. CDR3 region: CAGGVGETQYF. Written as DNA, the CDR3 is TGTGCCGGGGGGGTTGGGGAGACCCAGTACTTC.

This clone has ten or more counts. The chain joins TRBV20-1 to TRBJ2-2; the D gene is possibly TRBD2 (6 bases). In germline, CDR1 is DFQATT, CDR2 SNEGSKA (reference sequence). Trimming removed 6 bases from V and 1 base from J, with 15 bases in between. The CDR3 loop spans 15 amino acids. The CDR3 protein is CSAPDLRGNTGELFF. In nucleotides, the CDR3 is TGCAGTGCGCCCGACCTGCGGGGGAACACCGGGGAGCTGTTTTTT.

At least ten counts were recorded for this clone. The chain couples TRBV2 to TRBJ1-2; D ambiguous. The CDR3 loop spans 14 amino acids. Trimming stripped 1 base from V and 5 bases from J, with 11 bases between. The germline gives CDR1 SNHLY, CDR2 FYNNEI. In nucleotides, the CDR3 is TGTGCCAGCAGTGAAGGGCCAGATCCATATGGCTACACCTTC. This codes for CASSEGPDPYGYTF.

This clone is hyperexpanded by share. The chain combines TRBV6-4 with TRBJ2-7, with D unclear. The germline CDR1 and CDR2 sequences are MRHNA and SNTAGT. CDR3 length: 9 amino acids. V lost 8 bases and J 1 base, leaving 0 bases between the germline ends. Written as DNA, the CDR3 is TGTGCCAGCTCCTACGAGCAGTACTTC. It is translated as CASSYEQYF.